This T cell receptor beta chain stems from a study of T cell changes during pregnancy in multiple sclerosis. Germline CDR1 is SEHNR and CDR2 is FQNEAQ (reference sequence). Trimming removed 5 bases at V and 5 bases at J, with 18 bases between. CDR3 size: 15 residues. The repertoire was sequenced with immunoSEQ multiplex PCR; TCRdb's copy has only in-frame clones and lacks some. Here the sample spans about 83,000 clones, roughly nine tenths being singletons. The chain couples TRBV7-9 to TRBJ1-2; maybe TRBD1 (6 bases). This sample comprised PBMCs, obtained in the first trimester of pregnancy. The clonotype comes from a female donor in good health, serving as a control in a pregnancy study. Some clones in this sample may be carry-over from other donors' samples. CDR3 in DNA: TGTGCCAGCAGCCCTTCCCGGACAGCGACTTATGGCTACACCTTC. Translation: CASSPSRTATYGYTF.